The source of this T cell receptor beta chain is a study of blood T cell repertoires in COVID-19. The sample holds one count of this clone. CDR3 length equals 14 residues. V lost 1 base, J lost 5 bases, and 9 bases lay in between. The germline V gene has CDR1 SGHRS and CDR2 YFSETQ. Assay used: immunoSEQ multiplex PCR; TCRdb lists only in-frame clones, some missing. In the table there are some 110,000 clones, approximately 85% of which are singletons. The specimen sequenced was peripheral blood. The chain links TRBV5-1 to TRBJ1-4; a possible D gene is TRBD1 (5 bases). This TCR was recovered from a human donor in a cohort sampled during active COVID-19. CDR3: CASSLSTGNEKLFF. The CDR3 DNA is TGCGCCAGCAGCTTGTCTACAGGAAATGAAAAACTGTTTTTT.